A single TCR beta chain is shown here with its context. These data belong to a study of cytomegalovirus exposure and HLA in healthy donors. CDR3 size: 16 residues. Germline CDR1 reads SGDLS; CDR2 reads YYNGEE. Trimming removed 2 bases from V and 3 bases from J; junction bases left unmatched: 3. PCR employed 60 Vbeta and 13 Jbeta primers. Assay: immunoSEQ multiplex PCR; the TCRdb copy retains only in-frame clones and omits some. The sample shows 95,000 to 150,000 clones, over 60% of them seen only once. Sequencing input: PBMCs. This TCR was sampled from a human donor in good health. V usage is TRBV9 and J usage is TRBJ2-2; TRBD2 agrees at 11 bases. The CDR3 protein is CASSVGSGRDTGELFF. CDR3 nucleotide sequence: TGTGCCAGCAGCGTCGGTAGCGGGAGGGACACCGGGGAGCTGTTTTTT.